This T cell receptor beta chain is from a study of shared clonotypes between healthy human individuals. Repertoires were generated with immunoSEQ multiplex PCR, while TCRdb's copy carries only in-frame clones and drops some. Counted here are around 1.1 million clones, approximately 80% occurring once; the ten biggest clones make up 0.5% to 0.65%. CDR3 length: 15 amino acids. Per germline, CDR1 SGDLS and CDR2 YYNGEE. Trimming took off 2 bases at V and 2 bases at J, with 13 bases between the two ends. Each of the donors was a healthy adult who was HIV-negative and had not had a recent acute infection or vaccination. A CD45RA-negative memory subset and a CD45RA+ naive subset were separated from the CD4+ cells.

The sequence derives from a man between 18 and 35 years old in good health. Some clones in this sample may be carry-over from other donors' samples. Sequencing was done on a sample of memory CD4+ T cells from PBMCs. Subset in this sample: CD45RA-negative fraction. The chain couples TRBV9 to TRBJ2-5; D remains unclear. CDR3 nucleotides: TGTGCCAGCAGCGTTGGCTCTCCAACTCAAGAGACCCAGTACTTC. This codes for CASSVGSPTQETQYF. The variable domain in full, with the rest retrieved from reference TRBV9 and TRBJ2-5, is DSGVTQTPKHLITATGQRVTLRCSPRSGDLSVYWYQQSLDQGLQFLIQYYNGEERAKGNILERFSAQQFPDLHSELNLSSLELGDSALYFCASSVGSPTQETQYFGPGTRLLVL.